What follows is one T cell receptor (beta chain) and its context. No antigen is known for it. TCRdb reprocessed the 5' RACE reads, with one entry per CDR3 protein and no DNA. Its table records around 450,000 distinct CDR3 sequences. The data were obtained in a study of monozygotic twins with inflammatory bowel disease. Study conclusions and caveats: Discordant twins had repertoire similarity that did not differ from that of concordant twins, possibly from limited power. No separation of different T cell subtypes was possible.

In germline, CDR1 is KGHSH, CDR2 LQKENI. This CDR3 has 17 residues. The sample was blood. The TCR was taken from a human donor with ulcerative colitis or Crohn's disease, or a healthy co-twin of an affected twin (not recorded which). This chain uses TRBV18 with TRBJ1-2. CDR3 amino acids: CASSPPGITVANYGYTF.